The 28 T cell receptor beta chains given below trace back to one sample, sequenced in a study of blood T cell repertoires in COVID-19. Data came from immunoSEQ multiplex PCR; TCRdb stores just in-frame clones and leaves some out. The profile shows around 200,000 clones, approximately 86% of them singletons. Source material: peripheral blood. The receptors shown here come from a man between 65 and 85 years old with acute or convalescent COVID-19.

This chain links TRBV20-1 with TRBJ2-1; 10 bases map to TRBD2. The CDR3 spans 15 residues. The V gene's germline CDR1 is DFQATT and CDR2 SNEGSKA (reference sequence). The J segment lost 7 bases and the V segment lost 3 bases, leaving 9 bases of the junction unmatched. Here the CDR3 reads CSASSASGSGNEQFF. CDR3 bases: TGCAGTGCTAGTTCGGCTAGCGGGAGCGGGAATGAGCAGTTCTTC.

The genes are TRBV6-6 and TRBJ2-1; a weak D match, TRBD1 (6 bases). The V end was cut by 4 bases, the J end by 8 bases, with 12 bases between. Germline V gene lookup returns CDR1 MNHNY and CDR2 SVGAGI (reference sequence). The CDR3 is 13 amino acids. CDR3 sequence reads: CASSSQQGHEQFF. Here the CDR3 DNA reads TGTGCCAGCAGTTCGCAACAGGGCCATGAGCAGTTCTTC.

The count of this clone is one. The chain couples TRBV19 to TRBJ1-3, with D possibly TRBD1 on 5 matching bases. V gave up 6 bases and J gave up 0 bases, with 12 bases separating them. Germline CDR1 and CDR2: LNHDA and SQIVND (reference sequence). CDR3 size: 15 residues. CDR3 DNA: TGTGCCAGTAGGCTAGACAGCTCCTCTGGAAACACCATATATTTT. Amino acid sequence: CASRLDSSSGNTIYF.

The chain employs TRBV3-1 (or the pseudogene TRBV3-2) and TRBJ2-1; maybe TRBD1 (6 bases). With 2 bases removed from V and 6 bases from J, the gap between germline ends came to 17 bases. The V gene's germline CDR1 is LGHDT and CDR2 YNNKEL (reference sequence). The CDR3 is made up of 16 amino acids. The CDR3 region is CASSQFPTGLSNEQFF. In DNA, the CDR3 is TGTGCCAGCAGCCAATTTCCGACAGGTTTAAGCAATGAGCAGTTCTTC.

The chain joins TRBV4-3 to TRBJ1-6, with unresolved D. The germline V and J ends were trimmed by 0 bases and 8 bases, with 11 bases remaining between them. Germline V gives CDR1 LGHNA, CDR2 YSLEER. The CDR3 runs to 15 residues. CDR3 region: CASSQDPTVDSPLHF. The CDR3 region has the DNA TGCGCCAGCAGCCAAGACCCCACCGTAGATTCACCCCTCCACTTT.

This chain links TRBV3-1 (or the pseudogene TRBV3-2) with TRBJ1-1, with D unclear. V lost 8 bases and J lost 4, with 8 bases in between. CDR3 length: 11 amino acids. Per the germline V gene, CDR1 is LGHDT and CDR2 is YNNKEL (reference sequence). This CDR3 is CASERGTEAFF. The CDR3 DNA sequence: TGTGCCAGCGAGAGAGGCACTGAAGCTTTCTTT.

V and J are TRBV19 and TRBJ1-5; 7 bases align to TRBD1. Trimming removed 9 bases from V and 1 base from J; junction bases left unmatched: 3. Germline V lookup: CDR1 LNHDA, CDR2 SQIVND (reference sequence). The CDR3 length is 13 residues. CDR3 nucleotides: TGTGCCAGCTGCAGGGGGAGCAATCAGCCCCAGCATTTT. Translating gives CASCRGSNQPQHF.

This chain joins TRBV15 and TRBJ2-2; 9 bases line up with TRBD1. The CDR3 is made up of 16 amino acids. Germline lookup yields CDR1 LNHNV and CDR2 YYDKDF (reference sequence). V lost 5 bases and J lost 1; bases outside the gene matches: 5. The CDR3 spells CATSYWTGENTGELFF. The CDR3 region has the DNA TGTGCCACCAGCTACTGGACAGGGGAGAACACCGGGGAGCTGTTTTTT.

The V gene is TRBV5-1, the J gene TRBJ2-1; TRBD1 agrees at 7 bases. The CDR3 totals 13 residues. V gave up 3 bases and J gave up 12 bases; unmatched junction bases: 9. CDR1 SGHRS and CDR2 YFSETQ come from the germline V gene. The CDR3 coding sequence is TGCGCCAGCAGCTCGACAGGGTCGGAGGTGCAGTTCTTC. As protein: CASSSTGSEVQFF. The variable domain in full, with the rest retrieved from reference TRBV5-1 and TRBJ2-1, is KAGVTQTPRYLIKTRGQQVTLSCSPISGHRSVSWYQQTPGQGLQFLFEYFSETQRNKGNFPGRFSGRQFSNSRSEMNVSTLELGDSALYLCASSSTGSEVQFFGPGTRLTVL.

The chain has TRBV15 and TRBJ2-5; D is undetermined. With 0 bases removed from V and 5 bases from J, the gap between germline ends came to 7 bases. The CDR3 length is 13 residues. CDR1 and CDR2 (germline): LNHNV, YYDKDF (reference sequence). The CDR3: CATSRDPQETQYF. The CDR3 coding sequence is TGTGCCACCAGCAGAGATCCCCAGGAGACCCAGTACTTC.

The V call is TRBV6-4, the J call TRBJ1-5, with TRBD1 identical over 7 bases. CDR3 size: 15 residues. CDR1 and CDR2 from the germline V gene are MRHNA and SNTAGT. V was pared by 10 bases and J by 0 bases, with 9 bases of the junction left unmatched. The CDR3 spells CATTGDSYSNQPQHF. CDR3 nucleotides: TGTGCCACTACAGGGGACAGCTATAGCAATCAGCCCCAGCATTTT.

The V gene is TRBV4-3, the J gene TRBJ1-2; D gene uncertain. Germline V lookup: CDR1 LGHNA, CDR2 YSLEER. The CDR3 contains 13 residues. V lost 2 bases to trimming and J lost 10 bases, with 14 bases between them. In DNA form, the CDR3 reads TGCGCCAGCAGCCAACGCCCTCCCGGAGTCTACACCTTC. Protein product: CASSQRPPGVYTF.

The gene calls are TRBV28 and TRBJ1-1; unclear D gene. Per germline, CDR1 MDHEN and CDR2 SYDVKM. The CDR3 extends over 12 amino acids. V lost 3 bases and J 1 base, leaving 3 bases between the germline ends. Written as DNA, the CDR3 is TGTGCCAGCAGTTTGGCGAACACTGAAGCTTTCTTT. Encoded protein: CASSLANTEAFF. Variable domain in full (rest from reference TRBV28 and TRBJ1-1): DVKVTQSSRYLVKRTGEKVFLECVQDMDHENMFWYRQDPGLGLRLIYFSYDVKMKEKGDIPEGYSVSREKKERFSLILESASTNQTSMYLCASSLANTEAFFGQGTRLTVV.

The V gene is TRBV7-2, the J gene TRBJ1-4, with TRBD1 as a possible D gene (6 bases). The CDR3 has 13 amino acids. From germline, CDR1 is SGHTA and CDR2 FQGNSA. Trimming cost V 7 bases and J 7 bases, with 13 bases left between them. Here the CDR3 reads CASNMGHGEKLFF. CDR3 nucleotides: TGTGCCAGCAACATGGGACACGGTGAAAAACTGTTTTTT.

The genes are TRBV5-1 and TRBJ2-5; D may be TRBD1 (6 bases). Germline V gene data show CDR1 as SGHRS and CDR2 as YFSETQ. V was clipped by 6 bases and J by 0 bases, with 15 bases between them. This CDR3 is 15 amino acids long. For the CDR3, the DNA is TGCGCCAGCAATAGACAGGTGATGTACCAAGAGACCCAGTACTTC. The encoded protein is CASNRQVMYQETQYF.

V gene TRBV30 combines with J gene TRBJ2-2, with TRBD2 matching 14 bases. Germline V CDR1 and CDR2: GTSNPN, SVGIG (reference sequence). With 3 bases clipped from V and 6 bases from J, the junction kept 9 bases outside the gene matches. CDR3 length: 17 amino acids. CDR3 bases: TGTGCCTGGAGCGCTCTGGGACTAGCGGGAGTTCCCGGGGAGCTGTTTTTT. Translated: CAWSALGLAGVPGELFF.

The chain carries TRBV9 and TRBJ2-5, with D hard to call. V was cut by 4 bases and J by 5 bases, with 15 bases left in between. The CDR3 is 14 amino acids. Germline loops: CDR1 SGDLS, CDR2 YYNGEE. CDR3 in amino acids: CASSPRPRSETQYF. The CDR3 DNA reads as TGTGCCAGCAGCCCTCGTCCGCGGTCGGAGACCCAGTACTTC.

The chain is built from TRBV7-9 and TRBJ2-7; no clear D gene. Germline CDR1 is SEHNR and CDR2 is FQNEAQ (reference sequence). This CDR3 has 13 residues. The ends were cut back, 5 bases at V and 5 bases at J, with 13 bases in the middle. CDR3 loop: CASSPTLSNEQYF. The CDR3 nucleotides read TGTGCCAGCAGCCCCACTCTCTCGAACGAGCAGTACTTC.

The CDR3 is CASSLFLTGTGELFF. CDR3 DNA sequence: TGTGCCAGCAGTCTGTTCCTGACGGGCACCGGGGAGCTGTTTTTT. The V gene is TRBV5-8, the J gene TRBJ2-2; the D is unclear. The length of the CDR3 is 15 residues. Germline CDR1 SGHTS, CDR2 YDEGEE. V lost 5 bases and J 4 bases, leaving 15 bases between the germline ends.

J is TRBJ2-5 and V is TRBV18; 8 bases fit TRBD1. Germline assignment: CDR1 KGHSH and CDR2 LQKENI. The CDR3 consists of 15 residues. J was trimmed by 4 bases and V by 2 bases; bases with no gene match: 6. The CDR3 loop is CASSPNQGAGETQYF. The DNA for the CDR3 is TGTGCCAGCTCACCAAACCAGGGGGCAGGAGAGACCCAGTACTTC.

This chain links TRBV5-1 with TRBJ1-1; the D is unclear. V was clipped by 0 bases and J by 1 base, with 13 bases between them. Germline V gene data show CDR1 as SGHRS and CDR2 as YFSETQ. The CDR3 covers 16 residues. CDR3 DNA sequence: TGCGCCAGCAGCTTGGGTCAGTTGCAATGGAACACTGAAGCTTTCTTT. Translated: CASSLGQLQWNTEAFF.

In nucleotides, the CDR3 is TGTGCCAGCAGATCTAGCGGGAGCACGAGGACCCAGTACTTC. This gives the protein CASRSSGSTRTQYF. The chain uses TRBV28 and TRBJ2-5; 10 nucleotides align to TRBD2. J was trimmed by 7 bases and V by 6 bases; bases with no gene match: 8. The germline CDR1 and CDR2 sequences are MDHEN and SYDVKM. CDR3 length: 14 amino acids.

V gene TRBV7-2 combines with J gene TRBJ1-2; TRBD1 is a possible D gene (6 bases). V lost 1 base and J lost 8, with 14 bases in between. This CDR3 region has 14 residues. The germline V gene encodes CDR1 SGHTA and CDR2 FQGNSA. The DNA of the CDR3 is TGTGCCAGCAGCTTAGTACAGGGAATAGAAGGCTACACCTTC. Amino acids: CASSLVQGIEGYTF.

V usage is TRBV18 and J usage is TRBJ2-5, with TRBD1 identical over 7 bases. With 2 bases clipped from V and 7 bases from J, the junction kept 7 bases outside the gene matches. This CDR3 contains 14 residues. The germline CDR1 and CDR2 sequences are KGHSH and LQKENI. CDR3 protein: CASSPGTASRTQYF. The CDR3, as DNA: TGTGCCAGCTCACCAGGGACAGCGTCCCGGACCCAGTACTTC.

The chain employs TRBV3-1 (or the pseudogene TRBV3-2) and TRBJ1-2; 7 bases match TRBD1. CDR3 length: 13 amino acids. Trimming cost V 7 bases and J 2 bases; bases outside gene matches: 4. Germline V gene data show CDR1 as LGHDT and CDR2 as YNNKEL (reference sequence). For the CDR3, the DNA is TGTGCCAGCACCCCGACAGGGAACTATGGCTACACCTTC. This gives the protein CASTPTGNYGYTF.

The chain combines TRBV29-1 with TRBJ2-7; 7 bases match TRBD1. CDR1 and CDR2 (germline): SQVTM, ANQGSEA. The CDR3 contains 14 residues. J lost 7 bases, V lost 6 bases, and 15 bases had no gene match. Here the CDR3 DNA reads TGCAGCGTGCCACCACAGGGGCGGTATGGGGAGCAGTACTTC. It specifies CSVPPQGRYGEQYF.

The CDR3 DNA reads TGTGCCAGCTCACCAGGAGGGGGCGGTCAGCCCCAGCATTTT. It yields the protein CASSPGGGGQPQHF. V and J are TRBV18 and TRBJ1-5; 7 bases map to TRBD1. V shed 2 bases, J shed 6 bases, and the junction held 4 bases outside the gene matches. Germline CDR1 is KGHSH and CDR2 is LQKENI. The CDR3 has 14 amino acids.

The chain employs TRBV27 and TRBJ2-1; possibly TRBD2 for D (6 bases). Trimming pared 3 bases from V and 8 bases from J, leaving 14 bases between. Germline CDR1 is MNHEY and CDR2 is SMNVEV (reference sequence). The CDR3 runs 14 residues. The DNA of the CDR3 is TGTGCCAGCAGTTTGGGAGGCCTGGGTTATGAGCAGTTCTTC. Translation: CASSLGGLGYEQFF.